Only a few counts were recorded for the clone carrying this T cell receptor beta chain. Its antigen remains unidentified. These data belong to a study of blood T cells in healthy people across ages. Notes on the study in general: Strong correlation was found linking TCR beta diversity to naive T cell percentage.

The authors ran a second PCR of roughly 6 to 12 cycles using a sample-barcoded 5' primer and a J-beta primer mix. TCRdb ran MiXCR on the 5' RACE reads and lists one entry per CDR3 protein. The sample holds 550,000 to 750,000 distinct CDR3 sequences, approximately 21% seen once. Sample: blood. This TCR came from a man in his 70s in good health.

The CDR3, as DNA: TGTGCCACCAGTGATTTTAGGACAGATACGCAGTATTTT. It translates to CATSDFRTDTQYF. This chain connects TRBV24-1 to TRBJ2-3; D gene ambiguous. Trimming left V 1 base short and J 3 bases short, with 4 bases between. Germline CDR1 is KGHDR and CDR2 is SFDVKD. This CDR3 is built from 13 residues.